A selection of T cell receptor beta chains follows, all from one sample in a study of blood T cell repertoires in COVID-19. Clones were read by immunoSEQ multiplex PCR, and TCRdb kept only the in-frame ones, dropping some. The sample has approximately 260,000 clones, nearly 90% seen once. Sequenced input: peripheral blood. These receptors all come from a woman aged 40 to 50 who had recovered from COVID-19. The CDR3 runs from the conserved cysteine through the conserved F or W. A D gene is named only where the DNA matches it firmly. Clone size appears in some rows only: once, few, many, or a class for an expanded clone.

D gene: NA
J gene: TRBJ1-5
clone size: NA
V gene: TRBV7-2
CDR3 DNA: TGTGCCAGCAGCCAGCAGGTAGCGCCTGTCGATCAGCCCCAGCATTTT
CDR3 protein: CASSQQVAPVDQPQHF

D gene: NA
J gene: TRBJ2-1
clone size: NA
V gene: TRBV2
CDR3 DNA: TGTGCCAGCAGCCCTACGGGGGTTACCTACAATGAGCAGTTCTTC
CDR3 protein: CASSPTGVTYNEQFF

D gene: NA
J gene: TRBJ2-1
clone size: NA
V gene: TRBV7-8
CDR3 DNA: TGTGCCAGCAGCGGCAACCGGAGGTCGGGAATTAATGAGCAGTTCTTC
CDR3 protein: CASSGNRRSGINEQFF

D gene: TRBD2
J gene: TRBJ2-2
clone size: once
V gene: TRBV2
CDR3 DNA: TGTGCCAGCTCACCTAGCGGTCGGAACACCGGGGAGCTGTTTTTT
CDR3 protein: CASSPSGRNTGELFF

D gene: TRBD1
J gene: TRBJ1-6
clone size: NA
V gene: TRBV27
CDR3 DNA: TGTGCCAGCAGTTTATCGCCCAGGGGGAATAATTCACCCCTCCACTTT
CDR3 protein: CASSLSPRGNNSPLHF

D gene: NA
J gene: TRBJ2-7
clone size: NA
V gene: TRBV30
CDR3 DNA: TGTGCCTGGAGTGACTCTTACGACAGCTCCTACGAGCAGTACTTC
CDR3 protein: CAWSDSYDSSYEQYF

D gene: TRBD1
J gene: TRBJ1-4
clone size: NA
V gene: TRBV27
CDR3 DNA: TGTGCCAGCAGTTTAAAGGGGCACCCGGGACAGGGTTTTTCGGCTAAGGAACTGTTTTTT
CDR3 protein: CASSLKGHPGQGFSAKELFF

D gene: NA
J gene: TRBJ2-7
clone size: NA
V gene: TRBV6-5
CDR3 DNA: TGTGCCAGCAGTCGGTGGTCCTACGAGCAGTACTTC
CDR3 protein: CASSRWSYEQYF

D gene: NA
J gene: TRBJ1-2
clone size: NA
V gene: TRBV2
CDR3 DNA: TGTGCCAGCAGTGAAGTAGCAACGGCTTATGGCTACACCTTC
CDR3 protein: CASSEVATAYGYTF

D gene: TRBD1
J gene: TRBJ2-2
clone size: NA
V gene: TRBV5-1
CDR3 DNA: TGCGCCAGCAGCTCGGACAGGGGACGTGAGGACGGGGAGCTGTTTTTT
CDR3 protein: CASSSDRGREDGELFF

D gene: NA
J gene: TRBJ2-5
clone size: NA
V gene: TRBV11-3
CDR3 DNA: TGTGCCAGCAGCTTAGGGCGGACTTGGCAAGAGACCCAGTACTTC
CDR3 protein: CASSLGRTWQETQYF

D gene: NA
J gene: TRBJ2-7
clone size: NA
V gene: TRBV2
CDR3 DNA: TGTGCCAGCAGGGGCTTGCCCTACGAGCAGTACTTC
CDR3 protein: CASRGLPYEQYF

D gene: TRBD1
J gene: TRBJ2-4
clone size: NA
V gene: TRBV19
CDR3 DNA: TGTGCCAGTGGCCGGGACAGGGCCGACATTCAGTACTTC
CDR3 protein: CASGRDRADIQYF

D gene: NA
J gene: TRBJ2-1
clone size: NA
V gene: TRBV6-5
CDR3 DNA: TGTGCCAGCGGAGGCACGGGAACCTACAATGAGCAGTTCTTC
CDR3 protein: CASGGTGTYNEQFF

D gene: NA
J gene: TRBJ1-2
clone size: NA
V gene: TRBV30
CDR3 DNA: TGTGCCTGGAGTGACGGAGTTAACTATGGCTACACCTTC
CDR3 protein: CAWSDGVNYGYTF

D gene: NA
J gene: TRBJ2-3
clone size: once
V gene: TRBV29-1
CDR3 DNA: TGCAGCGCGGCGACTAGCACAGATACGCAGTATTTT
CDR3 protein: CSAATSTDTQYF

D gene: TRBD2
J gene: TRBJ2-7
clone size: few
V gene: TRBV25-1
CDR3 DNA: TGTGCCAGCAGTGAAGAAGTCCCTGCGGGGGGTGACGAGCAGTACTTC
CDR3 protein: CASSEEVPAGGDEQYF